This T cell receptor (beta chain) was documented in a study of T cells in Graves' hyperthyroidism and ophthalmopathy. Trimming took off 2 bases at V and 4 bases at J, with 9 bases between the two ends. The CDR3 runs to 14 residues. The V gene's germline CDR1 is SNHLY and CDR2 FYNNEI. Ten or more counts support this clonotype. RNA transcripts were the template for amplifying TCR beta CDR3 regions. Initially, a first-round RT-PCR of the TCR CDR3 employed the HTBI primer set. TCRdb reprocessed the multiplex PCR reads with MiXCR, giving one entry per CDR3 protein. The data hold roughly 290,000 distinct CDR3 sequences, with about 14% observed a single time.

The chain joins TRBV2 to TRBJ1-3; D may be TRBD1 (5 bases). Input material: blood. This TCR was sampled from a woman aged 25-40 years with Graves' hyperthyroidism that later progressed to Graves' ophthalmopathy. CDR3 sequence: CASSESGFGNTIYF. CDR3 in DNA: TGTGCCAGCAGTGAATCAGGGTTCGGAAACACCATATATTTT.